The source of this T cell receptor beta chain is a study of blood T cell repertoires in COVID-19. Method: immunoSEQ multiplex PCR; TCRdb's copy keeps in-frame clones and lacks some. Among 180,000 or so clones listed, about nine tenths were seen once. CDR3 length equals 14 residues. Germline V gives CDR1 SGHTA, CDR2 FQGNSA. J gave up 5 bases and V 7 bases, and 9 bases lay outside the gene matches. This TCR was recovered from a man aged 35-49 years with acute or convalescent COVID-19. Sequencing used peripheral blood. V usage is TRBV7-2 and J usage is TRBJ2-5; TRBD2 aligns across 8 bases. Written as DNA, the CDR3 is TGTGCCAGCAAACGGGGGGGGTTTGTGGAGACCCAGTACTTC. It translates to CASKRGGFVETQYF.